What follows is one TCR beta chain and its context. The authors plated about 200,000 CFSE-labeled responder cells with about 200,000 irradiated, violet-dye-labeled stimulator cells. The entry originates in a study of graft-versus-host responses after intestinal transplantation. Study as a whole: Transplant recipients had multivisceral, liver-intestinal, or isolated intestinal grafts.

Clones were sequenced by immunoSEQ multiplex PCR, and TCRdb holds only the in-frame ones, with some missing. The table includes under 7,500 clones, roughly a third detected once. This CDR3 comprises 15 residues. The V gene's germline CDR1 is LGHNA and CDR2 YSLEER. Trimming left V 2 bases short and J 3 bases short, with 14 bases between. Study findings and constraints: Graft-donor T cell macrochimerism in patients accompanied high graft-versus-host to host-versus-graft clonal ratios in allografts. In recipient marrow, GvH clones were found, and some appeared first in ileum or blood.

The chain employs TRBV4-3 and TRBJ2-7; D ambiguous. The TCR originated in a human patient who was an organ donor for intestinal transplantation. The sample was alloreactive CD8+ T cells from a mixed lymphocyte reaction culture, taken before transplantation. Subset denoted: CFSE-low proliferating T cells sorted from approximately 6-day pre-transplant mixed lymphocyte reaction (GvH or HvG direction). CDR3 nucleotides: TGCGCCAGCAGCCAAATTTTTTCGATCGGCTACGAGCAGTACTTC. Amino acids: CASSQIFSIGYEQYF.